The 27 T cell receptor beta chains below all came from one sample that was sequenced in a study of T cell repertoires in cytomegalovirus infection. TCRdb reanalysed the reads using MiXCR and keeps one entry per CDR3 protein. The sample includes fewer than 200,000 distinct CDR3 sequences, roughly 19% seen only once; the top ten take less than 3%. The sequencing sample was made of PBMCs. The receptors were gathered from a human donor in good health (CMV status not recorded). Some clones in this sample may be carry-over from other donors' samples.

This clonotype was recorded a few times. The gene calls are TRBV7-9 and TRBJ2-3; TRBD1 is a possible D gene (5 bases). Germline-derived CDR1 and CDR2 are SEHNR and FQNEAQ (reference sequence). Trimming left V 1 base short and J 9 bases short, with 5 bases between. The CDR3 extends over 11 amino acids. CDR3 DNA sequence: TGTGCCAGCAGCTTAGGGGGCACGCAGTATTTT. Its translation is CASSLGGTQYF.

The CDR3 nucleotides are TGCGCCAGCAGCCCAGAGCGGGGCCGCACAGATACGCAGTATTTT. Protein: CASSPERGRTDTQYF. J is TRBJ2-3 and V is TRBV5-1; TRBD2 agrees at 7 bases. Germline lookup yields CDR1 SGHRS and CDR2 YFSETQ. The CDR3 extends over 15 amino acids. After removal of 4 bases from V and 1 base from J, the junction contained 6 bases not matched to a gene.

This clonotype was found a few times. The chain links TRBV7-9 to TRBJ2-7; D perhaps matches TRBD2 (6 bases). In germline, CDR1 is SEHNR, CDR2 FQNEAQ (reference sequence). Trimming left V 1 base short and J 5 bases short, with 15 bases between. This CDR3 comprises 15 residues. CDR3 in DNA: TGTGCCAGCAGCTTAGTCCCGGGAGCGAGACACGAGCAGTACTTC. The encoded protein is CASSLVPGARHEQYF.

This clonotype occurred a few times. The chain carries TRBV5-6 and TRBJ2-5; TRBD2 matches at 9 bases. With V trimmed by 0 bases and J by 1 base, 22 bases remained unmatched. The CDR3 covers 22 residues. Germline CDR1 and CDR2: SGHDT and YYEEEE. CDR3 nucleotides: TGTGCCAGCAGCTTGGATGGGCGGGGGGGCTCCGGGGGGAGCATGTCCCAAGAGACCCAGTACTTC. Translation gives CASSLDGRGGSGGSMSQETQYF.

The genes are TRBV28 and TRBJ1-2; no clear D. V was trimmed by 5 bases and J by 8 bases, leaving 15 bases between them. Germline V lookup: CDR1 MDHEN, CDR2 SYDVKM. The CDR3 contains 13 residues. CDR3 in amino acids: CASSPVDRRGYTF. The CDR3 DNA reads as TGTGCCAGCAGTCCCGTGGATCGGCGGGGCTACACCTTC.

By proportion, this clonotype is medium-sized (0.01 to 0.1%). This chain connects TRBV7-2 to TRBJ2-3; 14 bases line up with TRBD2. This CDR3 is 17 amino acids long. With 5 bases clipped from V and 7 bases from J, the junction kept 11 bases outside the gene matches. Germline V CDR1 and CDR2: SGHTA, FQGNSA. CDR3 residues: CASSPGLAGGPGHTQYF. Written as DNA, the CDR3 is TGTGCCAGCAGCCCCGGACTAGCGGGAGGTCCAGGTCATACGCAGTATTTT.

This sequence joins TRBV7-2 and TRBJ1-3; D gene unclear. The ends were cut back, 5 bases at V and 1 base at J, with 21 bases in the middle. There are 18 residues in the CDR3. Germline CDR1 and CDR2: SGHTA and FQGNSA. For the CDR3, the DNA is TGTGCCAGCAGCCCAAGAGGTCTCAGTTTACGTTCTGGAAACACCATATATTTT. Protein sequence: CASSPRGLSLRSGNTIYF.

The chain joins TRBV25-1 to TRBJ2-2, with D possibly TRBD2 on 6 matching bases. This CDR3 has 14 residues. The V end lost 8 bases, the J end lost 4 bases, and 14 bases lay between the germline ends. Germline CDR1 is MGHDK and CDR2 is SYGVNS. CDR3 residues: CASGTGSSTGELFF. Written as DNA, the CDR3 is TGTGCCAGCGGGACCGGGAGTAGCACCGGGGAGCTGTTTTTT.

This clonotype has just a few counts. This chain uses TRBV4-2 with TRBJ2-1; TRBD2 matches 10 bases. Germline assignment: CDR1 LGHNA and CDR2 YNFKEQ. The V segment lost 0 bases and the J segment 10 bases; nucleotides outside the gene matches: 9. CDR3 size: 16 residues. CDR3 region: CASSQERFGLAEEQFF. The DNA of the CDR3 is TGTGCCAGCAGCCAAGAAAGGTTCGGACTAGCGGAAGAGCAGTTCTTC.

This clonotype has only a few counts. This chain links TRBV19 with TRBJ2-2; no clear D. Germline CDR1 is LNHDA and CDR2 is SQIVND (reference sequence). V was pared by 5 bases and J by 0 bases, with 13 bases between. CDR3 size: 16 residues. Here the CDR3 DNA reads TGTGCCAGTAGTCTTTTAGGCGTTTCGAACACCGGGGAGCTGTTTTTT. As protein: CASSLLGVSNTGELFF.

This chain links TRBV6-2 or TRBV6-3 with TRBJ2-1, with 8 bases that match TRBD2. Germline V gives CDR1 MNHEY, CDR2 SVGEGT. The CDR3 has 12 residues. J lost 15 bases, V lost 5 bases, and 9 bases had no gene match. CDR3 residues: CASSLAGLGGFF. CDR3 nucleotide sequence: TGTGCCAGCAGTCTAGCGGGCCTCGGAGGGTTCTTC.

This clonotype was seen ten or more times. J is TRBJ2-2 and V is TRBV7-8; the D gene is possibly TRBD1 (5 bases). Germline CDR1 reads SGHVS; CDR2 reads FQNEAQ. This CDR3 is built from 14 residues. The V end lost 3 bases, the J end lost 5 bases, and 10 bases lay between the germline ends. The CDR3 loop reads CASSFRQPTGELFF. For the CDR3, the DNA is TGTGCCAGCAGCTTCAGACAGCCAACCGGGGAGCTGTTTTTT.

The CDR3 DNA is TGTGCCAGCCAGGACAGGGGGCGCGGGAACACCGGGGAGCTGTTTTTT. It is translated as CASQDRGRGNTGELFF. V usage is TRBV12-3 or TRBV12-4 and J usage is TRBJ2-2; TRBD1 matches at 11 bases. The V gene end was trimmed by 8 bases and the J gene end by 1 base; junction bases not matched to a gene: 6. The length of the CDR3 is 16 residues.

The genes are TRBV5-6 and TRBJ2-1; D possibly corresponds to TRBD2 (5 bases). The CDR3 extends over 14 amino acids. From germline, CDR1 is SGHDT and CDR2 YYEEEE. Trimming left V 2 bases short and J 2 bases short, with 8 bases between. Written as DNA, the CDR3 is TGTGCCAGCAGCTTAACCGGGGCCTACAATGAGCAGTTCTTC. This sequence encodes CASSLTGAYNEQFF.

Many counts were recorded for this clonotype. The rearrangement uses TRBV28 and TRBJ2-4; either TRBD1 or TRBD2 may fit D (5 bases each). Trimming stripped 4 bases from V and 0 bases from J, with 13 bases between. The length of the CDR3 is 16 residues. Looked up from germline, CDR1 is MDHEN and CDR2 is SYDVKM. The CDR3 nucleotides are TGTGCCAGCAGTTCTCAGGGACCGTCAGCCAAAAACATTCAGTACTTC. This sequence encodes CASSSQGPSAKNIQYF.

As regards this clonotype: A much larger clonotype is one base distant, so this may be a read error. The CDR3 DNA reads as TGTGCCAGCTCACCACCCGGGTACACTGAAGCTTTCTTT. This encodes CASSPPGYTEAFF. The chain couples TRBV18 to TRBJ1-1; D gene ambiguous. Trimming removed 0 bases from V and 3 bases from J, with 5 bases in between. This CDR3 has 13 amino acids. Germline V lookup: CDR1 KGHSH, CDR2 LQKENI.

This clonotype came up many times. This CDR3 reads CASSPKTQGRGDEQYF. The CDR3 bases are TGTGCCAGCAGTCCGAAAACACAGGGAAGAGGCGACGAGCAGTACTTC. The rearrangement joins TRBV12-3 or TRBV12-4 to TRBJ2-7, with D tentatively TRBD1 (6 bases). Trimming left V 5 bases short and J 5 bases short, with 22 bases between. The CDR3 length is 16 residues.

The J gene is TRBJ2-2, the V gene TRBV7-3; D might be TRBD1 or TRBD2, each matching 6 bases. The CDR3 consists of 16 residues. The germline V gene has CDR1 SGHTA and CDR2 FQGTGA. The ends were cut back, 0 bases at V and 4 bases at J, with 12 bases in the middle. DNA for the CDR3: TGTGCCAGCAGCTTAACGGGGGGCGCGGGCACCGGGGAGCTGTTTTTT. As protein: CASSLTGGAGTGELFF.

This clonotype was counted at least ten times. The V gene is TRBV7-9, the J gene TRBJ2-7; D might be TRBD1 (5 bases). Between the trimmed V and J ends, which lost 5 bases and 0 bases, there was a span of 11 bases. CDR3 size: 14 residues. Germline loops: CDR1 SEHNR, CDR2 FQNEAQ (reference sequence). Here the CDR3 reads CASSLSTASYEQYF. Here the CDR3 DNA reads TGTGCCAGCAGCCTCTCGACAGCCTCCTACGAGCAGTACTTC.

The rearrangement uses TRBV28 and TRBJ2-3, with a weak D call TRBD2 (5 bases). Trimming took off 10 bases at V and 2 bases at J, with 13 bases between the two ends. The CDR3 runs to 13 residues. CDR1 is MDHEN, CDR2 SYDVKM, per germline. The CDR3: CATHSADTDTQYF. The CDR3 DNA follows: TGTGCCACCCACTCAGCGGACACAGATACGCAGTATTTT.

This clonotype was seen a few times. The chain carries TRBV7-2 and TRBJ1-1; weak D call: TRBD1 (6 bases). V lost 2 bases and J 7 bases, leaving 8 bases between the germline ends. This CDR3 comprises 12 residues. The germline V gene has CDR1 SGHTA and CDR2 FQGNSA. CDR3 loop: CASSLSRGEAFF. CDR3 nucleotide sequence: TGTGCCAGCAGCTTAAGCAGGGGTGAAGCTTTCTTT.

Ten or more counts support this clonotype. The CDR3 DNA sequence: TGTGCCAGCAGCCCGGATGGAGGAGGGGGCTCCTACGAGCAGTACTTC. Its protein is CASSPDGGGGSYEQYF. The chain joins TRBV5-6 to TRBJ2-7; D could derive from TRBD1 or TRBD2 (6 bases each). In germline, CDR1 is SGHDT, CDR2 YYEEEE. The CDR3 totals 16 residues. With 4 bases removed from V and 0 bases from J, the gap between germline ends came to 17 bases.

This clonotype came up a few times. The J gene is TRBJ2-2, the V gene TRBV12-3 or TRBV12-4; D ambiguous. The V end was cut by 6 bases, the J end by 6 bases, with 11 bases between. The CDR3 contains 13 residues. For the CDR3, the DNA is TGTGCCAGCAGAATAGAATTCTCCGGGGAGCTGTTTTTT. Translating it yields CASRIEFSGELFF.

This clonotype came up a few times. The chain recombines TRBV10-3 with TRBJ1-1; 8 bases align to TRBD1. The V segment lost 2 bases and the J segment 5 bases; nucleotides outside the gene matches: 4. Germline-derived CDR1 and CDR2 are ENHRY and SYGVKD. This CDR3 has 14 amino acids. CDR3: CAISETTGGTEAFF. The CDR3 nucleotides read TGTGCCATCAGTGAGACTACAGGGGGGACTGAAGCTTTCTTT.

In this sample, this clonotype turned up many times. This chain connects TRBV7-2 to TRBJ2-7; no firm D call. The V and J ends lost 5 bases and 5 bases respectively, with 19 bases between them. The CDR3 runs 15 residues. Germline CDR1 is SGHTA and CDR2 is FQGNSA. The CDR3 region is CASSETVQRYDEQYF. The CDR3 DNA follows: TGTGCCAGCAGCGAAACAGTTCAAAGGTACGACGAGCAGTACTTC.

This clonotype was observed a handful of times. V is TRBV6-6 and J is TRBJ1-2; D gene ambiguous. V lost 6 bases and J lost 5, with 16 bases in between. CDR1 MNHNY and CDR2 SVGAGI come from the germline V gene (reference sequence). This CDR3 is built from 14 residues. CDR3 loop: CASSLGPKSYGYTF. DNA of the CDR3: TGTGCCAGCAGCCTCGGACCGAAAAGTTATGGCTACACCTTC.

This clonotype was found many times. The CDR3 is CASSLLGTSLSGANVLTF. Written as DNA, the CDR3 is TGTGCCAGCAGCTTACTCGGGACAAGCCTCTCTGGGGCCAACGTCCTGACTTTC. This chain joins TRBV7-2 and TRBJ2-6; weak D call: TRBD1 (6 bases). The germline V gene encodes CDR1 SGHTA and CDR2 FQGNSA. This CDR3 is 18 amino acids long. Trimming shortened V by 2 bases and J by 0 bases, and 14 bases separated the two germline ends.